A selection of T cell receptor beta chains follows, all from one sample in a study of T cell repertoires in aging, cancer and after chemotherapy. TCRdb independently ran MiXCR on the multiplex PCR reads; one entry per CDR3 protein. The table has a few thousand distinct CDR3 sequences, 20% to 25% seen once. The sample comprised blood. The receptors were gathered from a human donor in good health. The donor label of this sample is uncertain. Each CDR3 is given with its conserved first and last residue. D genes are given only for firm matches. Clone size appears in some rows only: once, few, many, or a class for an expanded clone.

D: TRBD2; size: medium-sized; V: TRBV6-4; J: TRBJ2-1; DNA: TGTGCCAGCAGTGACTCCGGGACTAGCAATGAGCAGTTCTTC; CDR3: CASSDSGTSNEQFF
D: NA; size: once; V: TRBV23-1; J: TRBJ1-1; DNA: TGCGCCAGCAGTCAATCAGGCGGGTACCCGAGAATGAACACTGAAGCTTTCTTT; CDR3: CASSQSGGYPRMNTEAFF
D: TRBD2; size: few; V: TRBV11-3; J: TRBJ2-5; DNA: TGTGCCAGCAGCTTAGTTTTTGGCGGGGGAGAGACCCAGTACTTC; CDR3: CASSLVFGGGETQYF
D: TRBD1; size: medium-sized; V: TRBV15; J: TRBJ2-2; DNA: TGTGCCACCAGCCGCCTTGGGGACAGGGTCACCGGGGAGCTGTTTTTT; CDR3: CATSRLGDRVTGELFF
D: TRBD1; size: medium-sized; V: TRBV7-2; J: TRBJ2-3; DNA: TGTGCCAGCACCTCCCGGGGGGGGACAGGGGGCGATACGCAGTATTTT; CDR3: CASTSRGGTGGDTQYF
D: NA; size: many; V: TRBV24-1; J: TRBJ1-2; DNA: TGTGCCACCAGTGATTTGAAGGCCGGTTATGGCTACACCTTC; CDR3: CATSDLKAGYGYTF
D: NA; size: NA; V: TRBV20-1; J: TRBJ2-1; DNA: TGCAGTGCTAGATTAGGTAATGAGCAGTTCTTC; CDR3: CSARLGNEQFF
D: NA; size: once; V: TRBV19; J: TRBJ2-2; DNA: TGTGTTAGTAGTATTAACGGGCAGCCCCCCGGGGAGCTGTTTTTT; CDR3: CVSSINGQPPGELFF
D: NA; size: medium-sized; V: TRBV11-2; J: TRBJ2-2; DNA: TGTGCCAGCAGCTTATCCGGCGCGAACACCGGGGAGCTGTTTTTT; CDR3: CASSLSGANTGELFF
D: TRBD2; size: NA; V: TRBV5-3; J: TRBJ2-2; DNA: TGTGCCAGAAGCCTCTGGACTAGCGGGGGGCGGATTTTT; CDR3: CARSLWTSGGRIF
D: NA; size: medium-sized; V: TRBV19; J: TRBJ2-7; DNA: TGTGCCAGTAGTATAATCCCTGGGGACATTCCCTACGAGCAGTACTTC; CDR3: CASSIIPGDIPYEQYF
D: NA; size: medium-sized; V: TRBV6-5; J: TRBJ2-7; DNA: TGTGCCAGCAGTTACTCCCCTGACAACCTCGGCGAGCAGTACTTC; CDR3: CASSYSPDNLGEQYF
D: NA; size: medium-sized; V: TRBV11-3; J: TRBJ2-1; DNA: TGTGCCAGCAGCTTAGTGTCCGGACCCAACCGTCATGAGCAGTTCTTC; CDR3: CASSLVSGPNRHEQFF
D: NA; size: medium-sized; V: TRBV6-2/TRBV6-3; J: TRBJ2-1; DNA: TGTGCCAGCAGACCTGACACCAGACCCTACAATGAGCAGTTCTTC; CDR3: CASRPDTRPYNEQFF
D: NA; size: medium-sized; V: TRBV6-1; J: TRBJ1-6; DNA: TGTGCCAGCAGTGGGGCACAGGCTAATTCACCCCTCCACTTT; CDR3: CASSGAQANSPLHF
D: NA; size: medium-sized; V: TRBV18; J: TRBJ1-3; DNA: TGTGCCAGCTCACCACCGCACGGAGACACCATATATTTT; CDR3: CASSPPHGDTIYF
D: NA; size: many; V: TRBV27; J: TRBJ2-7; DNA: TGTGCCAGCAGTTTGGAGGGCGAGCAGTACTTC; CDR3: CASSLEGEQYF
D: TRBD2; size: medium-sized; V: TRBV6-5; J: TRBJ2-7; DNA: TGTGCCAGCAGTTCATCCCGACTAGCGGGGGAGGACGAGCAGTACTTC; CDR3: CASSSSRLAGEDEQYF
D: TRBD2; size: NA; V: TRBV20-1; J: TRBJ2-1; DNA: TGCAGTCCCGCAAGCGGGAGCTTCAATGAGCAGTTCTTC; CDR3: CSPASGSFNEQFF
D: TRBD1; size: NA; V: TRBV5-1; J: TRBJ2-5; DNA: TGCGCCAGCAGCAACAGGGGGCCGGAGACCCAGTACTTC; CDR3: CASSNRGPETQYF
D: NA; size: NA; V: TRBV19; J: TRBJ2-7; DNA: TGTGCCAGTAGTATAGACAGGGAGTATCACGAGCAGTACTTC; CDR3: CASSIDREYHEQYF
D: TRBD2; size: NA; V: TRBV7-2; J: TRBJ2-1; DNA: TGTGCCAGCAGCTTAGTGGGGGCTAGCGGGGGGGCCACTGAGCAGTTCTTC; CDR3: CASSLVGASGGATEQFF
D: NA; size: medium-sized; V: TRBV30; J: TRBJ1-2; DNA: TGTGCCTGGAGTGTGGGAGGGTTGGGGGACTATGGCTACACCTTC; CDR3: CAWSVGGLGDYGYTF
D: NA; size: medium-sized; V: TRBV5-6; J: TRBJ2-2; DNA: TGTGCCAGCAGCTTGGTCAGCCCGAACACCGGGGAGCTGTTTTTT; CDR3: CASSLVSPNTGELFF
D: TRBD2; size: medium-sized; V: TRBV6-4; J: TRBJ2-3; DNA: TGTGCCAGCAGTGAGCAGAGCGGGGGGGCCAGAGATACGCAGTATTTT; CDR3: CASSEQSGGARDTQYF
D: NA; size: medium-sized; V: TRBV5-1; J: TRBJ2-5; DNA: TGCGCCAGCAGCTTGTTTCAGGGAGGAGAGACCCAGTACTTC; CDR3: CASSLFQGGETQYF
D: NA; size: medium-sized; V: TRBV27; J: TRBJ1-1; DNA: TGTGCCAGCAGTTTCGGGGGCGGCACTGAAGCTTTCTTT; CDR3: CASSFGGGTEAFF
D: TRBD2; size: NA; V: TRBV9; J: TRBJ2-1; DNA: TGTGCCAGCAGCGCACCGGGACTAGCGGGTGCCAATGAGCAGTTCTTC; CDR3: CASSAPGLAGANEQFF
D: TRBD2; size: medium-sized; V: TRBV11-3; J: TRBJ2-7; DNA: TGTGCCAGCAGCTTGACGACCGGGGGGAGGTACGAGCAGTACTTC; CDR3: CASSLTTGGRYEQYF
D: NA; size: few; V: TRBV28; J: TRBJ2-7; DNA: TGTGCCAGCGGTCGCCAGACCGAGCAGTACTTC; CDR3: CASGRQTEQYF
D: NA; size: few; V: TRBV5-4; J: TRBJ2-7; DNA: TGTGCCAGCAGCTTGAGTTCCCGGAGATCAAGGGAGCAGTACTTC; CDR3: CASSLSSRRSREQYF
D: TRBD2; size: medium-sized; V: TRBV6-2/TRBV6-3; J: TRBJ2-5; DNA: TGTGCCAGCAGTTACTACCAGGGACTAGCGGGGGGCCAAGAGACCCAGTACTTC; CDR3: CASSYYQGLAGGQETQYF
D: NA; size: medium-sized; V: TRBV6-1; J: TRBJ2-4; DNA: TGTGCCAGCACCTTCCAGGGGCCCTCTAAAAACATTCAGTACTTC; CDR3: CASTFQGPSKNIQYF
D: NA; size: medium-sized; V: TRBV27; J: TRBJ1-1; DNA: TGTGCCAGCAGGCCTCTTTCGGGGCGTGAAGCTTTCTTT; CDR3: CASRPLSGREAFF
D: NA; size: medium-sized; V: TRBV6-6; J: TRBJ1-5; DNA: TGTGCCAGCAACAGACCGGGGGCAAACAATCAGCCCCAGCATTTT; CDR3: CASNRPGANNQPQHF
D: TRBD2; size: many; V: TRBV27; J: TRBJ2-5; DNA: TGTGCCAGCAGTCTACGGGGGGTCCAAGAGACCCAGTACTTC; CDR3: CASSLRGVQETQYF
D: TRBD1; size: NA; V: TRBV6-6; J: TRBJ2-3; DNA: TGTGCCAGCAGCGGACAGGGTGGCACAGATACGCAGTATTTT; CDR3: CASSGQGGTDTQYF